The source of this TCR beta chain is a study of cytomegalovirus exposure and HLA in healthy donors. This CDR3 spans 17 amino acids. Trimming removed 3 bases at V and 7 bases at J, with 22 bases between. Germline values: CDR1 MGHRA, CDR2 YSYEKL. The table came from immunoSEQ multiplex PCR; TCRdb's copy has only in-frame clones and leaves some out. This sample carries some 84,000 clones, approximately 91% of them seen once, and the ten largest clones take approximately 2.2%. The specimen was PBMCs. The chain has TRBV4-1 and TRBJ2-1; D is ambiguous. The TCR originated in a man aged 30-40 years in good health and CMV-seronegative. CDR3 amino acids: CASSHHPRDLTGNEQFF. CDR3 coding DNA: TGCGCCAGCAGCCACCACCCGAGAGACTTAACCGGGAATGAGCAGTTCTTC.